Reported below is one T cell receptor beta chain. The antigen remains undetermined. As to treatment: oral pan-JAK inhibitor, 5-10 mg twice daily. The germline V gene has CDR1 SGHAT and CDR2 FQNNGV. CDR3 size: 15 residues. V was shortened by 5 bases and J by 4 bases, with 17 bases between the two germline ends. This specimen comes from a study of CD8+ T cells in alopecia areata. As for the study in general: Severity was scored as percentage of affected scalp area in treated patients. Whole-study results and caveats: It was lesional scalp, especially alopecia totalis/universalis, that showed higher clonality than normal scalp. On tofacitinib, scalp clonality and expanded CD8+ clones among top 100 fell significantly. Among patients, TCR sharing was less clear than in mice, a difference possibly due in part to HLA diversity in the patient population.

TCR sequencing used cDNA made by reverse transcription of extracted RNA. Some clones are missing from TCRdb's copy, which holds only in-frame ones; the method was immunoSEQ multiplex PCR. The sample lists about 260,000 clones, 50% to 75% occurring once. The sequences come from CD4+ T cells sorted from blood, collected at roughly week 52, from a patient treated with tofacitinib. The sequence derives from a human donor with alopecia areata. V usage is TRBV11-2 and J usage is TRBJ2-5; either TRBD1 or TRBD2 may fit D (5 bases each). The CDR3 DNA is TGTGCCAGCAGCCACCCCGGGGCTAGGGCAGAGACCCAGTACTTC. It yields the protein CASSHPGARAETQYF.